Included here is one TCR beta chain sequence, with context. The antigen remains undetermined. Germline values: CDR1 SGHRS, CDR2 YFSETQ. V was shortened by 0 bases and J by 5 bases, with 9 bases between the two germline ends. The CDR3 is 13 residues long. The study's findings and limits: Tumor Tregs overlapped most with tumor, then blood, naive CD4+ cells.

TCRdb re-called the 5' RACE reads with MiXCR, one entry per CDR3 protein. There are roughly 5,300 distinct CDR3 sequences in the sample; roughly a third occur only once, and roughly 53% lies in the top ten. The sequencing input was memory CD4+ T cells sorted from blood. Subset specified: memory CD4+ T cells, CD4+CD45RO+CD25-. This clonotype was sampled from a female donor with breast cancer. This chain uses TRBV5-1 with TRBJ2-7; D is perhaps TRBD1 (5 bases). DNA of the CDR3: TGCGCCAGCAGCTTGGTTGGGGCCCACGAGCAGTACTTC. Protein product: CASSLVGAHEQYF.